The entry below describes one T cell receptor beta chain. What it recognizes is unknown. The data belong to a study of cytomegalovirus exposure and HLA in healthy donors. Findings and caveats of the study: Altogether, 150 to 200 TCR beta chains were recorded as cytomegalovirus-associated. Most TCR sequences were uncommon, yet certain public TCRs appeared in many donors.

Profiling relied on immunoSEQ multiplex PCR, and the TCRdb table lists in-frame clones only, not all of them. The repertoire holds approximately 240,000 clones, about 93% seen once, with more than 0.85% in the top ten. Looked up from germline, CDR1 is SNHLY and CDR2 is FYNNEI. Trimming removed 5 bases from V and 0 bases from J, with 11 bases in between. There are 15 residues in the CDR3. The chain uses TRBV2 and TRBJ1-5, with D possibly TRBD1 on 5 matching bases. This TCR derives from a woman aged 18 to 35 in good health and CMV-seronegative. The sample comprised PBMCs. The CDR3 loop is CASSHRINSNQPQHF. The DNA for the CDR3 is TGTGCCAGCAGTCACAGGATTAATAGCAATCAGCCCCAGCATTTT.